This T cell receptor beta chain was obtained from a study of cytomegalovirus exposure and HLA in healthy donors. Trimming left V 5 bases short and J 2 bases short, with 10 bases between. Germline CDR1 is MDHEN and CDR2 is SYDVKM. The CDR3 length is 14 residues. The table came from immunoSEQ multiplex PCR; TCRdb's copy has only in-frame clones and leaves some out. The table includes a few hundred thousand clones, roughly 90% detected once. V gene TRBV28 combines with J gene TRBJ1-3, with D unclear. The TCR originated in a woman in her late teens or twenties in good health and CMV-seronegative. Sequencing was performed on PBMCs. The CDR3 region is CASSPLVAGNTIYF. Written as DNA, the CDR3 is TGTGCCAGCAGTCCCTTAGTAGCTGGAAACACCATATATTTT.